This T cell receptor beta chain was sequenced during a study of blood T cell repertoires in COVID-19 (dated by TCRdb to 2019 to 2021). Background for the entire study: Samples covering the acute and convalescent phases of COVID-19 were provided by collaborators in the United States, Italy and Spain. The prospective study material was composed of cDNA or gDNA derived from T cells, B-cell-depleted T cells, or PBMCs. Deeply sampled blood TCRbeta repertoires from subjects exposed to, actively infected with, or recovered from COVID-19 were included in the dataset. The repertoires were released in a freely available public database meant as a resource for research on the immune response to SARS-CoV-2. The samples were drawn from two sources: the first 160 participants of the ongoing ImmuneRACE study, and 1,254 subjects contributed by 6 global collaborators. Sample metadata almost always included a de-identified subject ID, COVID-19 status, age in years and sex. Where HLA class I and class II types were available, the types were taken from metadata supplied by the sample provider, not from assay-based typing.

One collaborating source in Seattle enrolled patients while the patients were actively infected and followed the patients over time throughout the course of disease. Collaborating institutions collected whole blood in K2EDTA tubes following their own protocols. For TCRbeta analysis, collaborators shipped samples in one of three forms: frozen whole blood, isolated PBMCs, or DNA extracted from either of those sample types. Per the germline V gene, SQVTM is the CDR1 and ANQGSEA is the CDR2. The trim is 4 bases for V and 7 bases for J, with a gap of 11 bases between the germline ends. The CDR3 numbers 12 residues from cysteine through phenylalanine. Left in the record is the CDR3 DNA by itself, 36 bases read in frame from the first base. Summary of the overall study and its limitations: The quantity of clinical and demographic metadata differed by source and by participant and was supplied without curation.

TCRbeta CDR3 regions were amplified from genomic DNA by means of the immunoSEQ Assay, a bias-controlled multiplex PCR. In the paper's pipeline: Nucleated cell counts per sample were estimated from amplification of reference gene primers within the assay. To quantify the absolute abundance of each unique TCRbeta CDR3 rearrangement, sequence reads were collapsed and filtered. For each sample, productive Simpson clonality was calculated as the square root of Simpson's diversity index across productive rearrangements. What TCRdb holds here is the immuneACCESS table cut down to in-frame rearrangements. Part of the clones is not present; checked against another copy, under half of the missing clones reflect an unresolved V gene, and the others are unexplained. From that table come the V and J calls and clone size; the DNA was used to work out D and trimming. For this sample the table gives a few hundred thousand clones, of which 88% were detected only once. Approximately 1.6% of the sample is taken by the ten largest.

Turning to this clone: Its antigen is still unknown. No base quality information exists; no much larger clone differs at one position.

The chain uses TRBV29-1 and TRBJ2-1; no D gene is confidently identified. The sequencing sample was made of peripheral blood. This clonotype was sampled from a woman under 40 with COVID-19, enrolled during active disease. The DNA is as follows: TGCAGCGTTGTTCCCCCCAATAATGAGCAGTTCTTC. This encodes CSVVPPNNEQFF.